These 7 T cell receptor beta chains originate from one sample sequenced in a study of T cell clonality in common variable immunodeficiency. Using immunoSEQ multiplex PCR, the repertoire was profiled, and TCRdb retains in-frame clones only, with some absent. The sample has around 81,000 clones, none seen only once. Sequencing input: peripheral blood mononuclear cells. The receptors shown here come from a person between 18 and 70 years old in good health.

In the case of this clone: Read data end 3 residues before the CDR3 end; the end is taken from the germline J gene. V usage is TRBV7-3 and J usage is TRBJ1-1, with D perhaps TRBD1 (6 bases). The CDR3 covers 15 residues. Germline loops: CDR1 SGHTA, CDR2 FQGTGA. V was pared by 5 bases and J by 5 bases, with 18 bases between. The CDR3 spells CASSLWGGRRTEAFF. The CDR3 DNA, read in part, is TGTGCCAGCAGCCTATGGGGGGGGCGCCGGACTGAA. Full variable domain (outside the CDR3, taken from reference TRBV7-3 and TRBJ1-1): GAGVSQTPSNKVTEKGKYVELRCDPISGHTALYWYRQSLGQGPEFLIYFQGTGAADDSGLPNDRFFAVRPEGSVSTLKIQRTERGDSAVYLCASSLWGGRRTEAFFGQGTRLTVV.

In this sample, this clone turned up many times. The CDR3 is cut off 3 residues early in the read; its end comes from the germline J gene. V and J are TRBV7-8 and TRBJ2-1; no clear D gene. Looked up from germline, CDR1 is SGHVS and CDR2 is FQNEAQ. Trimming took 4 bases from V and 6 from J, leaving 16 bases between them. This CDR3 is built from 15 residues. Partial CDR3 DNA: TGTGCCAGCAGCTACACATTCGTTCCGCCCAATGAG. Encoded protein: CASSYTFVPPNE. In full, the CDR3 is CASSYTFVPPNEQFF.

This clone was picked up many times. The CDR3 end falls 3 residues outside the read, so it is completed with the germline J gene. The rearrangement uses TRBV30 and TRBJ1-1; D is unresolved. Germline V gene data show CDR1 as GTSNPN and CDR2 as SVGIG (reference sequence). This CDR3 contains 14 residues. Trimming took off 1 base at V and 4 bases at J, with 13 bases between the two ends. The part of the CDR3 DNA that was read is TGTGCCTGGAGTGATGAGGCCCAAGGCACTGAA. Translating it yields CAWSDEAQGTE. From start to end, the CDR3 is CAWSDEAQGTEAFF.

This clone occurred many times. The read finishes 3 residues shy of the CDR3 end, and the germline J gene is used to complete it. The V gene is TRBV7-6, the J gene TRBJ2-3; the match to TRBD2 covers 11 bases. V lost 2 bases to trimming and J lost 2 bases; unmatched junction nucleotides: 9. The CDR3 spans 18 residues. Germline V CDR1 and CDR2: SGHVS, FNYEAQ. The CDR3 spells CASSLHPTSGSFTDTQYF. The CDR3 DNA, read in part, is TGTGCCAGCAGCTTACACCCAACTAGCGGGAGCTTCACAGATACG.

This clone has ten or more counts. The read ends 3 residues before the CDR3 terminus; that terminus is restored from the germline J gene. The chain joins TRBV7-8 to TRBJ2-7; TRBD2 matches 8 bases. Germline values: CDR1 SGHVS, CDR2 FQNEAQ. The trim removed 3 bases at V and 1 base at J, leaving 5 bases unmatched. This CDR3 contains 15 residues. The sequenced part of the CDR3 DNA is TGTGCCAGCAGCTTTATTAGCGGGGCTTCCTACGAG. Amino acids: CASSFISGASYE. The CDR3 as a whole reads CASSFISGASYEQYF.

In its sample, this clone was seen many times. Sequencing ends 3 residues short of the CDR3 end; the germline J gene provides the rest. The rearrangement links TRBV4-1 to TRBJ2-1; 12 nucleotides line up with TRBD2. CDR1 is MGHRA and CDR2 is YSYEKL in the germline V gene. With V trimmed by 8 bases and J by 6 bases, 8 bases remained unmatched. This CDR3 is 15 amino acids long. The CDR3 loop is CASGGLAGGGNEQFF. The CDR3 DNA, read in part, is TGCGCCAGCGGGGGACTAGCGGGCGGGGGCAATGAG.

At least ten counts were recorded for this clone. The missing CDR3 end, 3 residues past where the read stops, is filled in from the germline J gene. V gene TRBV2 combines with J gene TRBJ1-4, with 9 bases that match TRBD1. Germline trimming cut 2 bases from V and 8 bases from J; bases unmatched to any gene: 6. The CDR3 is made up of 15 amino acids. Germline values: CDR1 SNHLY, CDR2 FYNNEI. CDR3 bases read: TGTGCCAGCAGTGAACAAACAGGGGGCGGGGAAAAA. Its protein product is CASSEQTGGGEK. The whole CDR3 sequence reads CASSEQTGGGEKLFF.